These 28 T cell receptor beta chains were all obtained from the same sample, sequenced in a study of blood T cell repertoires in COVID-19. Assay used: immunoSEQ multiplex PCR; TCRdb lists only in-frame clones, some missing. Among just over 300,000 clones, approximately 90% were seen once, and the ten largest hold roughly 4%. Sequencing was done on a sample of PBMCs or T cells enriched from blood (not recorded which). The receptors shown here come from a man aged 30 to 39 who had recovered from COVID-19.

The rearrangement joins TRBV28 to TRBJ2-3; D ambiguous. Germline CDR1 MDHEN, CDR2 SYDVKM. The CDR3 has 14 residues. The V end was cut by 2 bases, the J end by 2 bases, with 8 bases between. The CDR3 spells CASSLNSFTDTQYF. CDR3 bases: TGTGCCAGCAGTTTAAACAGCTTCACAGATACGCAGTATTTT.

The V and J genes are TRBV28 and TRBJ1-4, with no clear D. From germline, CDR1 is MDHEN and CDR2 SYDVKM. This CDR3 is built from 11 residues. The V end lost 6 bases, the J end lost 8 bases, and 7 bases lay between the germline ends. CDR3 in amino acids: CASRTREKLFF. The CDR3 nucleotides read TGTGCCAGCAGGACAAGGGAAAAACTGTTTTTT.

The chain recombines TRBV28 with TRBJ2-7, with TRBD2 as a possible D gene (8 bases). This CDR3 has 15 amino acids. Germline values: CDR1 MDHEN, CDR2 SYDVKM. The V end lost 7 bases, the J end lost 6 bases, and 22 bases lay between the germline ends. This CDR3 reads CASTHGGGAGGEQYF. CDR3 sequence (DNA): TGTGCCAGCACTCACGGGGGGGGCGCAGGGGGCGAGCAGTACTTC.

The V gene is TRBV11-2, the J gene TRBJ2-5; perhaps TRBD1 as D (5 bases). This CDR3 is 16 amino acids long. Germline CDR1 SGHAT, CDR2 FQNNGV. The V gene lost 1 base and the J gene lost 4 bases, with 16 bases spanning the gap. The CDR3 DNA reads TGTGCCAGCAGCTTAGTCCCTCCAATGGGGCGAGAGACCCAGTACTTC. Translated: CASSLVPPMGRETQYF.

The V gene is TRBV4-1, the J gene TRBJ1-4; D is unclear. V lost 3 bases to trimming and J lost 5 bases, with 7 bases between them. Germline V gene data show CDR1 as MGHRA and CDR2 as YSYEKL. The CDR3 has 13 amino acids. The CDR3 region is CASSQALNEKLFF. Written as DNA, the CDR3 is TGCGCCAGCAGCCAGGCATTAAATGAAAAACTGTTTTTT.

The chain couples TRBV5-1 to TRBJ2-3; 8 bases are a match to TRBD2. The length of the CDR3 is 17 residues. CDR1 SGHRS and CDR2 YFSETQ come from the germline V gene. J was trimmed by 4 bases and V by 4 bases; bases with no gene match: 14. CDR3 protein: CASSAYGLAGTADTQYF. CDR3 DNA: TGCGCCAGCAGCGCCTATGGACTAGCCGGCACGGCAGATACGCAGTATTTT.

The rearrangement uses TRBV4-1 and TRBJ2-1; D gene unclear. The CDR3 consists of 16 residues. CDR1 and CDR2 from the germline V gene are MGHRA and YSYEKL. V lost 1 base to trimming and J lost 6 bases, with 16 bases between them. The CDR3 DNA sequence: TGCGCCAGCAGCCAAGTCTATCCCCCATCGGTCAATGAGCAGTTCTTC. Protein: CASSQVYPPSVNEQFF.

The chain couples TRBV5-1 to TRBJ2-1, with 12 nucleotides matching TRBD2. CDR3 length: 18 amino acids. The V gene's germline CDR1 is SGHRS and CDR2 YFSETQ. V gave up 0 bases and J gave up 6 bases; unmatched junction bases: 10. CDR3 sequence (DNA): TGCGCCAGCAGCTTGGCCTTTTCCCGGACTAGCGGGACCAATGAGCAGTTCTTC. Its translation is CASSLAFSRTSGTNEQFF.

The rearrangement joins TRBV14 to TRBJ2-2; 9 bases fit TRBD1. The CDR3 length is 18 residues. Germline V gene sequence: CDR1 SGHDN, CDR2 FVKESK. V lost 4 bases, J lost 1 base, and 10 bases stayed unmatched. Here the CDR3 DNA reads TGTGCCAGCAGCCTAGTTATCGGGACAGGGAAGAACACCGGGGAGCTGTTTTTT. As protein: CASSLVIGTGKNTGELFF.

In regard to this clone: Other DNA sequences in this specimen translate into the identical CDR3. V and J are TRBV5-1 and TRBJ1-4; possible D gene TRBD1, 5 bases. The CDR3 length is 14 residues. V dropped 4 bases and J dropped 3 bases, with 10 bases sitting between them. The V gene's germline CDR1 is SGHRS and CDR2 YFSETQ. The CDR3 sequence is CASSPGGANEKLFF. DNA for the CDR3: TGCGCCAGCAGCCCCGGGGGAGCTAATGAAAAACTGTTTTTT.

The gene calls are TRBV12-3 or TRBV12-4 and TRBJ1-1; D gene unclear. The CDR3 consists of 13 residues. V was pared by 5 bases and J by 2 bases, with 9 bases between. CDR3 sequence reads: CASSMSLNTEAFF. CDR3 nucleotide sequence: TGTGCCAGCAGTATGAGTCTTAACACTGAAGCTTTCTTT.

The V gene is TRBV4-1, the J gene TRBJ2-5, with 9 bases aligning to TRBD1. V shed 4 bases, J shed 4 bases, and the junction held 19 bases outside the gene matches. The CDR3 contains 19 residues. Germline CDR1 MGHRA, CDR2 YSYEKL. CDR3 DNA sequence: TGCGCCAGCAGCCCCCCCCCGGGTGGGACAGGGACCAAGGGAGAGACCCAGTACTTC. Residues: CASSPPPGGTGTKGETQYF.

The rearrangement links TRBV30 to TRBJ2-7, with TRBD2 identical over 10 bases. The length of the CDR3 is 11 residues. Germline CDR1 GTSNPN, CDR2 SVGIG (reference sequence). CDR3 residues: CGTSGDYEQYF. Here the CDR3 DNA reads TGTGGGACTAGCGGAGACTACGAGCAGTACTTC.

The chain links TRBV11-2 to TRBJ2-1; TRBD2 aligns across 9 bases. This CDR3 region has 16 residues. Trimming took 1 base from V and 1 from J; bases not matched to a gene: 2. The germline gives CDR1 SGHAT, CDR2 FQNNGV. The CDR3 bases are TGTGCCAGCAGCTTAGGGACTAGCGTGTCCTACAATGAGCAGTTCTTC. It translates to CASSLGTSVSYNEQFF.

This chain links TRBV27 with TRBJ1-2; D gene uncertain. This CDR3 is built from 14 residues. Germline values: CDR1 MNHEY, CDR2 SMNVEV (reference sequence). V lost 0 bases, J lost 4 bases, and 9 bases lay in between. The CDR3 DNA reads TGTGCCAGCAGTTTATCGTCAGGCCTCTATGGCTACACCTTC. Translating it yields CASSLSSGLYGYTF.

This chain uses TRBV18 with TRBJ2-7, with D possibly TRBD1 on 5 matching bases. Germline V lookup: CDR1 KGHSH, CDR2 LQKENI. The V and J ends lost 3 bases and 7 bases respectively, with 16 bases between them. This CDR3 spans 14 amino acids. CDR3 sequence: CASSPSGRVEEQYF. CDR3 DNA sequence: TGTGCCAGCTCACCCTCTGGCAGGGTGGAGGAGCAGTACTTC.

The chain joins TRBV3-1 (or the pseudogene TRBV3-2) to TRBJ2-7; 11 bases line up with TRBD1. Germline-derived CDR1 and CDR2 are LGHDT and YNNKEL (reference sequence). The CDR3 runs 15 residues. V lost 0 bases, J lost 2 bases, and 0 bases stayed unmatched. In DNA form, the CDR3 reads TGTGCCAGCAGCCAAGAGGGACAGGGGGCCTACGAGCAGTACTTC. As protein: CASSQEGQGAYEQYF.

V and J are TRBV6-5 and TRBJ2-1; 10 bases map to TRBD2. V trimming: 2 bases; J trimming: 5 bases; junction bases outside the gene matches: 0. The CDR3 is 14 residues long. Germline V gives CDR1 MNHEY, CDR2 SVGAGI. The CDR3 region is CASSYGTSDNEQFF. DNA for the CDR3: TGTGCCAGCAGTTACGGGACTAGCGACAATGAGCAGTTCTTC.

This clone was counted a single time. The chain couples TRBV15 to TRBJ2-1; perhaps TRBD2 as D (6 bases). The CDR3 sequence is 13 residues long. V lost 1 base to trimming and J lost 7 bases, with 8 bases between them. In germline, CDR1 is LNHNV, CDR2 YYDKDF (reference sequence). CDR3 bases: TGTGCCACCAGCAGAGTAGGGAGGAATGAGCAGTTCTTC. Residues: CATSRVGRNEQFF.

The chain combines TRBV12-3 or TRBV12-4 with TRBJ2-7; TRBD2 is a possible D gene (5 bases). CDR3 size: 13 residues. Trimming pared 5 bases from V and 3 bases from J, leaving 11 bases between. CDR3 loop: CASSPGLVYEQYF. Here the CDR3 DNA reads TGTGCCAGCAGTCCTGGACTGGTCTACGAGCAGTACTTC.

CDR3 in amino acids: CASSFGEVSGNTIYF. CDR3 sequence (DNA): TGTGCCAGCAGCTTCGGGGAAGTATCTGGAAACACCATATATTTT. The chain joins TRBV7-9 to TRBJ1-3; D uncertain. V gave up 3 bases and J gave up 1 base, with 10 bases separating them. This CDR3 is built from 15 residues. Per the germline V gene, CDR1 is SEHNR and CDR2 is FQNEAQ (reference sequence).

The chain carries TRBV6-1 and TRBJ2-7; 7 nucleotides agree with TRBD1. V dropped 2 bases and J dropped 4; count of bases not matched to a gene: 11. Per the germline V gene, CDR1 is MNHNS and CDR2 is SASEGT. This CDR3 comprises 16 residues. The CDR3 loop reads CASSESPGTGAYEQYF. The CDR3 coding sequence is TGTGCCAGCAGTGAATCGCCGGGTACAGGGGCTTACGAGCAGTACTTC.

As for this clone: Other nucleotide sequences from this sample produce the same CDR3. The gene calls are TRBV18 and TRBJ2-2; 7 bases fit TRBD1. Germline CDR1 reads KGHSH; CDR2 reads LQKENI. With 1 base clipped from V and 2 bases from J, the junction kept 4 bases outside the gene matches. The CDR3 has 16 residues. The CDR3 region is CASSPRQGSNTGELFF. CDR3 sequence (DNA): TGTGCCAGCTCACCACGACAGGGAAGTAACACCGGGGAGCTGTTTTTT.

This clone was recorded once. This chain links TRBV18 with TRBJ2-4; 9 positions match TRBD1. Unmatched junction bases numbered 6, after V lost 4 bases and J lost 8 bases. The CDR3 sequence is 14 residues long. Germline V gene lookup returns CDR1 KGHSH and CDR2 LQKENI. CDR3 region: CASSLQDRGDIQYF. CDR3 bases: TGTGCCAGCTCACTGCAGGACAGGGGCGACATTCAGTACTTC.

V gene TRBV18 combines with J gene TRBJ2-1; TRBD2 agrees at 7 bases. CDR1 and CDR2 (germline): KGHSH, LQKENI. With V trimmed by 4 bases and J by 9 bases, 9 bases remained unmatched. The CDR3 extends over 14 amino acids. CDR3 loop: CASSRGLDGGEQFF. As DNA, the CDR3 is TGTGCCAGCTCACGCGGACTAGATGGGGGTGAGCAGTTCTTC. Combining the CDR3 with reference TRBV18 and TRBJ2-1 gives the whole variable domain NAGVMQNPRHLVRRRGQEARLRCSPMKGHSHVYWYRQLPEEGLKFMVYLQKENIIDESGMPKERFSAEFPKEGPSILRIQQVVRGDSAAYFCASSRGLDGGEQFFGPGTRLTVL.

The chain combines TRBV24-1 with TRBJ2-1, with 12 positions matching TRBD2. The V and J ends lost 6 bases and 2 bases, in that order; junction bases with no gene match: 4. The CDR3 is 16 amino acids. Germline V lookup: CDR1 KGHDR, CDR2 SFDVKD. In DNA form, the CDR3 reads TGTGCCACCAGTAACCCTAGCGGGAGGGCCTACAATGAGCAGTTCTTC. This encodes CATSNPSGRAYNEQFF.

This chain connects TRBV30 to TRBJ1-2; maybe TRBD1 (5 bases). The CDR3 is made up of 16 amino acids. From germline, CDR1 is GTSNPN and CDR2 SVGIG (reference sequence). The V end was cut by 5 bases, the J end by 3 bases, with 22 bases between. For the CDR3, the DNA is TGTGCCTGGCACACAGGACTAGGTCCCTTTTACTATGGCTACACCTTC. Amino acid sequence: CAWHTGLGPFYYGYTF.

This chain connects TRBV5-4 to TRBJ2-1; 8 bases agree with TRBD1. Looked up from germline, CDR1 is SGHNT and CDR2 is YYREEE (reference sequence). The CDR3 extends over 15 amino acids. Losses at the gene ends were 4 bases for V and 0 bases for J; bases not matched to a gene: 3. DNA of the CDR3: TGTGCCAGCAGCGACGGACAGGGCTCCTACAATGAGCAGTTCTTC. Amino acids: CASSDGQGSYNEQFF.